These 30 T cell receptor beta chains were sequenced from one sample in a study of T cells after yellow fever vaccination. Each CDR3 protein gets one entry after TCRdb re-called the 5' RACE reads with MiXCR. This table has about 350,000 distinct CDR3 sequences, around 12% appearing once. The specimen was CD4+ T cells sorted from PBMCs, collected 15 days after the yellow fever booster vaccination. The receptors were sampled from a man aged 18 to 30 who received the YFV17D yellow fever vaccine.

This chain joins TRBV7-9 and TRBJ2-7; D call uncertain. V lost 5 bases and J 4 bases, leaving 15 bases between the germline ends. Germline lookup yields CDR1 SEHNR and CDR2 FQNEAQ (reference sequence). The CDR3 has 14 amino acids. CDR3 nucleotides: TGTGCCAGCAGCCGTACTACAGAAAAGTACGAGCAGTACTTC. This gives the protein CASSRTTEKYEQYF.

This clonotype was seen more than once but under ten times. The V call is TRBV5-1, the J call TRBJ2-7; no definite D call. V lost 2 bases and J 2 bases, leaving 11 bases between the germline ends. This CDR3 spans 14 amino acids. Looked up from germline, CDR1 is SGHRS and CDR2 is YFSETQ. The CDR3 loop reads CASSFAIPTYEQYF. The CDR3 region has the DNA TGCGCCAGCAGCTTCGCGATCCCAACCTACGAGCAGTACTTC.

This clonotype showed up just a few times. The genes are TRBV20-1 and TRBJ2-5, with D possibly being TRBD1 (6 bases). This CDR3 has 13 residues. The ends were cut back, 5 bases at V and 3 bases at J, with 13 bases in the middle. Per germline, CDR1 DFQATT and CDR2 SNEGSKA (reference sequence). CDR3 in amino acids: CSAFHRAEETQYF. The CDR3 nucleotides are TGCAGTGCTTTCCACAGGGCTGAAGAGACCCAGTACTTC.

The chain combines TRBV3-1 with TRBJ1-1; D is undetermined. Between the trimmed V and J ends, which lost 6 bases and 0 bases, there was a span of 11 bases. In germline, CDR1 is LGHDT, CDR2 YNNKEL (reference sequence). The length of the CDR3 is 14 residues. For the CDR3, the DNA is TGTGCCAGCAGTCGACCTCCGATGAACACTGAAGCTTTCTTT. It codes for CASSRPPMNTEAFF.

This clonotype was seen a handful of times. This chain connects TRBV12-5 to TRBJ2-1; D is perhaps TRBD1 or TRBD2 (5 bases each). Trimming stripped 0 bases from V and 6 bases from J, with 9 bases between. CDR3 length equals 14 residues. Germline values: CDR1 LGHNT, CDR2 FRNRAP. The CDR3 loop is CASGLVGTFNEQFF. In DNA form, the CDR3 reads TGTGCTAGTGGTTTGGTCGGGACCTTCAATGAGCAGTTCTTC. Complete variable domain (other parts from reference TRBV12-5 and TRBJ2-1): DARVTQTPRHKVTEMGQEVTMRCQPILGHNTVFWYRQTMMQGLELLAYFRNRAPLDDSGMPKDRFSAEMPDATLATLKIQPSEPRDSAVYFCASGLVGTFNEQFFGPGTRLTVL.

The chain combines TRBV2 with TRBJ2-5; tentatively, D is TRBD1 or TRBD2 (5 bases each). The CDR3 totals 15 residues. V lost 6 bases to trimming and J lost 1 base, with 15 bases between them. Germline V gene data show CDR1 as SNHLY and CDR2 as FYNNEI. CDR3 amino acids: CASRRDGVGQETQYF. CDR3 in DNA: TGTGCCAGCAGGAGGGACGGGGTGGGCCAAGAGACCCAGTACTTC. Full variable domain (remainder filled in from reference TRBV2 and TRBJ2-5): EPEVTQTPSHQVTQMGQEVILRCVPISNHLYFYWYRQILGQKVEFLVSFYNNEISEKSEIFDDQFSVERPDGSNFTLKIRSTKLEDSAMYFCASRRDGVGQETQYFGPGTRLLVL.

This clonotype was found a few times. V is TRBV2 and J is TRBJ1-5; D remains unclear. This CDR3 is 13 amino acids long. Deletions cut 1 base from V and 4 bases from J, with 5 bases between. In germline, CDR1 is SNHLY, CDR2 FYNNEI. CDR3 DNA sequence: TGTGCCAGCAGTGAAGAAATGAATCAGCCCCAGCATTTT. It translates to CASSEEMNQPQHF.

This clonotype was seen a few times. CDR3 loop: CSARSEGTKTQYF. The DNA for the CDR3 is TGCAGTGCTAGATCCGAGGGGACGAAGACCCAGTACTTC. This chain links TRBV20-1 with TRBJ2-5; D may be TRBD1 or TRBD2 (5 bases each). CDR3 length: 13 amino acids. Germline CDR1 and CDR2: DFQATT and SNEGSKA (reference sequence). V was cut by 2 bases and J by 6 bases, with 13 bases left in between.

CDR3 sequence reads: CASSGGTRTGELFF. CDR3 nucleotides: TGTGCCAGCAGCGGGGGCACAAGGACCGGGGAGCTGTTTTTT. The chain carries TRBV9 and TRBJ2-2; D is possibly TRBD1 (5 bases). The CDR3 sequence is 14 residues long. Trimming removed 3 bases at V and 5 bases at J, with 11 bases between. From germline, CDR1 is SGDLS and CDR2 YYNGEE.

A few counts support this clonotype. The chain recombines TRBV24-1 with TRBJ2-3; possibly TRBD2 for D (5 bases). The CDR3 covers 15 residues. Germline V CDR1 and CDR2: KGHDR, SFDVKD. V was cut by 4 bases and J by 0 bases, with 10 bases left in between. The CDR3 region has the DNA TGTGCCACCAGTGACAGTCGGGGTAGCACAGATACGCAGTATTTT. It translates to CATSDSRGSTDTQYF.

This clonotype came up a few times. This chain joins TRBV5-1 and TRBJ2-3; 10 bases line up with TRBD1. CDR1 SGHRS and CDR2 YFSETQ come from the germline V gene. This CDR3 region has 15 residues. The V segment lost 4 bases and the J segment 4 bases; nucleotides outside the gene matches: 6. CDR3 in DNA: TGCGCCAGCAGCATCGGGACAGGGGTGTCAGATACGCAGTATTTT. Amino acids: CASSIGTGVSDTQYF.

V and J are TRBV12-3 or TRBV12-4 and TRBJ1-5; perhaps TRBD1 as D (6 bases). V was shortened by 4 bases and J by 2 bases, with 24 bases between the two germline ends. CDR3 length: 19 amino acids. The CDR3 region is CASSYGGAGTGYRNQPQHF. In DNA form, the CDR3 reads TGTGCCAGCAGTTACGGGGGGGCTGGAACAGGGTATCGCAATCAGCCCCAGCATTTT.

This clonotype showed up just a few times. The rearrangement joins TRBV6-2 or TRBV6-3 to TRBJ2-3; 12 nucleotides line up with TRBD2. The CDR3 consists of 16 residues. Losses at the gene ends were 6 bases for V and 8 bases for J; bases not matched to a gene: 12. The germline V gene encodes CDR1 MNHEY and CDR2 SVGEGT. The DNA for the CDR3 is TGTGCCAGCAGGCCCGGACTAGCGGGATCTAGAAGTACGCAGTATTTT. Protein sequence: CASRPGLAGSRSTQYF.

This clonotype has just a few counts. The junction does not match germline at one end; this may be a read error. The chain carries TRBV5-1 and TRBJ2-1; 9 bases align to TRBD1. Germline CDR1 is SGHRS and CDR2 is YFSETQ. The length of the CDR3 is 15 residues. The CDR3, as DNA: TGCGCCAGCAGCTGGACAGGGGACTCCCACAATGAGCAGTTCTTC. Amino acids: CASSWTGDSHNEQFF.

The J gene is TRBJ2-7, the V gene TRBV6-2 or TRBV6-3, with D possibly TRBD1 on 6 matching bases. Germline CDR1 reads MNHEY; CDR2 reads SVGEGT. V shed 8 bases and J shed 1 base, with 15 bases lying between them. The length of the CDR3 is 14 residues. In DNA, the CDR3 is TGTGCCAGCGGGACGACAGGCGGTTCCTACGAGCAGTACTTC. Encoded protein: CASGTTGGSYEQYF.

This clonotype showed up many times. V and J are TRBV28 and TRBJ2-3, with 8 bases aligning to TRBD1. CDR1 is MDHEN and CDR2 is SYDVKM in the germline V gene. Trimming cost V 5 bases and J 3 bases; bases outside gene matches: 1. This CDR3 contains 13 residues. The CDR3 nucleotides read TGTGCCAGCAGTCGGACAGGGACAGATACGCAGTATTTT. It codes for CASSRTGTDTQYF.

In this sample, this clonotype turned up a few times. The genes are TRBV4-2 and TRBJ2-5, with 10 bases matching TRBD1. CDR1 and CDR2 (germline): LGHNA, YNFKEQ. After removal of 8 bases from V and 5 bases from J, the junction contained 11 bases not matched to a gene. This CDR3 contains 15 residues. The chain's CDR3 is CASSPGQGLGETQYF. The CDR3, as DNA: TGTGCCAGCTCACCGGGACAGGGGTTGGGTGAGACCCAGTACTTC.

The rearrangement links TRBV19 to TRBJ1-1; tentatively, D is TRBD1 (5 bases). The germline V gene encodes CDR1 LNHDA and CDR2 SQIVND (reference sequence). The V and J ends lost 2 bases and 8 bases respectively, with 12 bases between them. The CDR3 is 13 residues long. DNA for the CDR3: TGTGCCAGTAGTATAAGAGGGACCGGGGAAGCTTTCTTT. Its protein is CASSIRGTGEAFF.

V usage is TRBV20-1 and J usage is TRBJ1-1, with a weak D call TRBD1 (6 bases). Trimming cost V 6 bases and J 5 bases, with 19 bases left between them. Germline-derived CDR1 and CDR2 are DFQATT and SNEGSKA (reference sequence). The CDR3 length is 14 residues. Written as DNA, the CDR3 is TGCAGTGCCTTTTCCACAGGGCGAGGAACTGAAGCTTTCTTT. It translates to CSAFSTGRGTEAFF.

The rearrangement uses TRBV5-4 and TRBJ1-2; 9 bases are shared with TRBD1. The V and J ends lost 1 base and 6 bases, in that order; junction bases with no gene match: 13. The CDR3 runs 17 residues. Germline V gives CDR1 SGHNT, CDR2 YYREEE (reference sequence). In nucleotides, the CDR3 is TGTGCCAGCAGCTTGACCCCATCCCGGGACAGGGAGGATGGCTACACCTTC. Its protein is CASSLTPSRDREDGYTF.

This clonotype was observed a few times. V and J are TRBV30 and TRBJ1-1, with a tentative D call TRBD1 (5 bases). V was pared by 5 bases and J by 0 bases, with 10 bases between. The CDR3 spans 13 residues. The germline gives CDR1 GTSNPN, CDR2 SVGIG (reference sequence). CDR3 loop: CAWRGGMNTEAFF. The CDR3 DNA sequence: TGTGCCTGGCGGGGGGGTATGAACACTGAAGCTTTCTTT.

The chain employs TRBV5-1 and TRBJ1-2; 10 bases line up with TRBD1. The length of the CDR3 is 13 residues. V was clipped by 3 bases and J by 5 bases; unmatched bases: 1. The germline gives CDR1 SGHRS, CDR2 YFSETQ. CDR3 region: CASSWTGGYGYTF. The CDR3 region has the DNA TGCGCCAGCAGCTGGACAGGGGGATATGGCTACACCTTC.

The gene calls are TRBV27 and TRBJ2-2, with a tentative D call TRBD2 (5 bases). The germline CDR1 and CDR2 sequences are MNHEY and SMNVEV (reference sequence). The V and J ends lost 2 bases and 4 bases respectively, with 11 bases between them. This CDR3 is 15 amino acids long. The chain's CDR3 is CASSLGGRRTGELFF. CDR3 DNA sequence: TGTGCCAGCAGTTTAGGAGGAAGGCGCACCGGGGAGCTGTTTTTT.

The chain employs TRBV5-1 and TRBJ1-1, with D perhaps TRBD1 (6 bases). Per the germline V gene, CDR1 is SGHRS and CDR2 is YFSETQ. Trimming shortened V by 4 bases and J by 4 bases, and 17 bases separated the two germline ends. The length of the CDR3 is 15 residues. The CDR3 sequence is CASSVQTGMGTEAFF. The CDR3 coding sequence is TGCGCCAGCAGCGTGCAAACAGGGATGGGCACTGAAGCTTTCTTT.

Only a few counts were recorded for this clonotype. The rearrangement links TRBV5-4 to TRBJ2-3; 9 bases align to TRBD1. Germline CDR1 SGHNT, CDR2 YYREEE (reference sequence). V shed 4 bases, J shed 4 bases, and the junction held 10 bases outside the gene matches. This CDR3 has 16 residues. The chain's CDR3 is CASSLAGTGMADTQYF. The CDR3 DNA reads as TGTGCCAGCAGCCTCGCCGGGACAGGGATGGCAGATACGCAGTATTTT.

This clonotype was counted only a few times. V is TRBV10-3 and J is TRBJ1-5, with 7 bases lining up with TRBD1. The V segment lost 2 bases and the J segment 1 base; nucleotides outside the gene matches: 2. CDR1 is ENHRY, CDR2 SYGVKD, per germline. The CDR3 totals 15 residues. CDR3 sequence (DNA): TGTGCCATCAGTGAGCTCAGGGGGAGCAATCAGCCCCAGCATTTT. This gives the protein CAISELRGSNQPQHF.

This clonotype has just a few counts. The V gene is TRBV6-5, the J gene TRBJ2-2; 13 positions match TRBD2. Germline assignment: CDR1 MNHEY and CDR2 SVGAGI. Germline trimming cut 2 bases from V and 4 bases from J; bases unmatched to any gene: 4. The CDR3 contains 17 residues. CDR3: CASSYAGLAGSTGELFF. The CDR3 bases are TGTGCCAGCAGTTACGCGGGACTAGCGGGGAGCACCGGGGAGCTGTTTTTT.

This clonotype was detected a few times. The chain recombines TRBV7-9 with TRBJ2-5; 13 nucleotides line up with TRBD2. Looked up from germline, CDR1 is SEHNR and CDR2 is FQNEAQ (reference sequence). J gave up 9 bases and V 5 bases, and 15 bases lay outside the gene matches. The CDR3 has 17 amino acids. CDR3 sequence (DNA): TGTGCCAGCAGCACGGGGACTAGCGGGGCGGGTCAGGTGGCCCAGTACTTC. Encoded protein: CASSTGTSGAGQVAQYF.

This clonotype has ten or more counts. V and J are TRBV7-9 and TRBJ2-3; tentatively, D is TRBD1 (6 bases). There are 16 residues in the CDR3. The germline V gene encodes CDR1 SEHNR and CDR2 FQNEAQ (reference sequence). Trimming took off 5 bases at V and 3 bases at J, with 18 bases between the two ends. CDR3 coding DNA: TGTGCCAGCAGCCCGCGAAGACAGGTCGGGACAGATACGCAGTATTTT. This sequence encodes CASSPRRQVGTDTQYF.

This clonotype has a count of ten or more. V and J are TRBV4-2 and TRBJ2-7, with 8 bases fitting TRBD1. V lost 1 base, J lost 4 bases, and 9 bases stayed unmatched. The CDR3 consists of 16 residues. Germline CDR1 is LGHNA and CDR2 is YNFKEQ. As DNA, the CDR3 is TGTGCCAGCAGCCAAGGGACAGGGACCTTCTCGTACGAGCAGTACTTC. Protein product: CASSQGTGTFSYEQYF.